This T cell receptor (beta chain) stems from a study of identical twins. Study results and limitations: Abundant cord blood beta clonotypes carried fewer insertions; memory repertoires showed none. Twins' surplus sharing was weaker for beta out-of-frame sequences. Because invariant MAIT and iNKT cells could be present, zero-insertion analyses could be partly confounded.

This clonotype turned up a few times. Its specificity is unknown. Trimming took off 1 base at V and 5 bases at J, with 11 bases between the two ends. Germline V gives CDR1 DFQATT, CDR2 SNEGSKA (reference sequence). This CDR3 spans 13 amino acids. TCRdb passed the 5' RACE reads through MiXCR, listing each CDR3 protein once. The table includes fewer than 500,000 distinct CDR3 sequences, 14% detected once. The sample was also reused in another study, on yellow fever vaccine responses in identical twins.

The sequencing sample was made of CD4+ T cells sorted from blood. The clonotype was recovered from a woman in her late teens or twenties in good health. The chain has TRBV20-1 and TRBJ2-5; unclear D gene. The CDR3: CSARGTTLETQYF. The CDR3 DNA follows: TGCAGTGCTAGAGGCACCACCCTGGAGACCCAGTACTTC.